This T cell receptor beta chain is drawn from a study of response to subunit inactivated influenza vaccine. Study-wide results and limits: It was the authors' suggestion that each seasonal influenza vaccination recruits few new T cells.

V was pared by 8 bases and J by 9 bases, with 14 bases between. The CDR3 length is 11 residues. CDR1 and CDR2 (germline): MDHEN, SYDVKM. TCRdb independently ran MiXCR on the RT-PCR reads; one entry per CDR3 protein. The repertoire holds about 520,000 distinct CDR3 sequences, with approximately 11% as singletons. This clonotype turned up a few times. Its antigen is as yet unknown. This TCR derives from a man between 45 and 60 years old who received an inactivated influenza vaccine. The sample consisted of PBMCs from blood, taken about 40 days after vaccination. J is TRBJ2-7 and V is TRBV28; no definite D call. The CDR3 region is CASADATRQYF. The CDR3 region has the DNA TGTGCCAGCGCAGACGCTACGAGGCAGTACTTC.